Listed below are T cell receptor beta chains from one sample, sequenced in a study of identical twins. Each CDR3 protein gets one entry after TCRdb re-called the 5' RACE reads with MiXCR. The sample shows some 500,000 distinct CDR3 sequences, roughly an eighth of them seen only once. This sample was also put to use in a study of yellow fever vaccine responses in identical twins.

The sample taken for sequencing was CD4+ T cells sorted from blood. The receptors were gathered from a woman between 18 and 29 years old in good health. The CDR3 runs from the conserved cysteine through the conserved F or W. Each record gives: J gene, clone size, V gene, D gene, CDR3 protein, CDR3 DNA. A D gene is named only where the DNA matches it firmly. Rows give clone size only sometimes, using once, few, many, or a class for an expanded clone.

>TRBJ2-1|few|TRBV29-1|TRBD1
CSVRFRQGAYNEQFF
TGCAGCGTCCGATTCCGACAGGGGGCTTACAATGAGCAGTTCTTC
>TRBJ2-5|NA|TRBV2|NA
CASKVVGGETQYF
TGTGCCAGCAAAGTTGTCGGGGGAGAGACCCAGTACTTC
>TRBJ1-6|few|TRBV7-2|NA
CASSLSGGIISPLHF
TGTGCCAGCAGCTTATCCGGGGGGATAATTTCACCCCTCCACTTT
>TRBJ2-3|few|TRBV7-2|TRBD2
CASSLVGAGGPSDTQYF
TGTGCCAGCAGCTTAGTCGGAGCGGGAGGGCCATCAGATACGCAGTATTTT
>TRBJ1-5|many|TRBV5-1|NA
CASSLGPGPSNQPQHF
TGCGCCAGCAGCTTGGGGCCAGGGCCCAGCAATCAGCCCCAGCATTTT
>TRBJ2-1|NA|TRBV5-6|NA
CASSFLGRGSYNEQFF
TGTGCCAGCAGCTTTCTTGGGCGAGGGTCCTACAATGAGCAGTTCTTC
>TRBJ2-7|few|TRBV10-3|TRBD1
CAISAVPGQGTASYEQYF
TGTGCCATCAGTGCGGTCCCGGGACAGGGGACGGCTTCTTACGAGCAGTACTTC
>TRBJ1-1|few|TRBV27|NA
CASRVLGGLTEAFF
TGTGCCAGCAGAGTTTTAGGGGGTTTGACTGAAGCTTTCTTT
>TRBJ2-7|NA|TRBV3-1|NA
CASSQARTSNYEQYF
TGTGCCAGCAGCCAAGCCCGGACGTCAAACTACGAGCAGTACTTC
>TRBJ1-4|NA|TRBV5-1|NA
CASSLGPRENEKLFF
TGCGCCAGCAGCTTGGGTCCCAGGGAGAATGAAAAACTGTTTTTT
>TRBJ2-2|NA|TRBV10-1|NA
CASSESRGIGELFF
TGCGCCAGCAGTGAGTCGCGTGGAATCGGGGAGCTGTTTTTT
>TRBJ2-7|few|TRBV6-1|TRBD1
CASKFQGAGTLQYF
TGTGCCAGCAAATTCCAGGGGGCGGGGACTCTGCAGTACTTC
>TRBJ2-7|NA|TRBV6-1|NA
CASSLPGHSYEQYF
TGTGCCAGCAGCCTCCCGGGGCACTCCTACGAGCAGTACTTC
>TRBJ1-6|few|TRBV7-9|NA
CASSSAGNYNSPLHF
TGTGCCAGCAGCTCAGCCGGCAATTATAATTCACCCCTCCACTTT
>TRBJ2-7|NA|TRBV2|TRBD1
CASTEEGGAKDEQYF
TGTGCCAGCACCGAAGAAGGGGGCGCGAAGGACGAGCAGTACTTC
>TRBJ1-2|NA|TRBV7-9|NA
CASSLINGYGYTF
TGTGCCAGCAGCTTAATCAATGGGTATGGCTACACCTTC
>TRBJ2-7|few|TRBV15|NA
CATSTFRPGGLNEQYF
TGTGCCACCAGCACCTTTCGACCGGGGGGCCTAAACGAGCAGTACTTC
>TRBJ2-2|NA|TRBV9|NA
CASSVGVRGAGELFF
TGTGCCAGCAGCGTAGGGGTCCGGGGGGCAGGGGAGCTGTTTTTT
>TRBJ2-1|NA|TRBV6-1|NA
CASSLRARIGGHNEQFF
TGTGCCAGCTCACTCCGCGCCCGGATAGGGGGACACAATGAGCAGTTCTTC
>TRBJ2-7|few|TRBV9|TRBD1
CASSATGGEGEQYF
TGTGCCAGCAGCGCCACAGGGGGCGAAGGCGAGCAGTACTTC
>TRBJ1-2|NA|TRBV5-1|NA
CASSWDRNYGYTF
TGCGCCAGCAGCTGGGACCGTAACTATGGCTACACCTTC
>TRBJ2-1|few|TRBV18|NA
CASSPESGRYNEQFF
TGTGCCAGCTCACCCGAGTCGGGGCGCTACAATGAGCAGTTCTTC